This entry lists 28 T cell receptor beta chains sequenced from one sample in a study of CD8+ T cells in alopecia areata. Extracted RNA was reverse transcribed, and the resulting cDNA served as sequencing template. Only in-frame clones appear in the TCRdb table, and some are missing; sequencing was by immunoSEQ multiplex PCR. The sample carries 150,000 to 200,000 clones, roughly two thirds recorded once. Treatment given: oral pan-JAK inhibitor, 5-10 mg twice daily. The specimen was CD4+ T cells sorted from blood, collected at week 4, from a patient treated with tofacitinib. The receptors stem from a human donor with alopecia areata.

The chain has TRBV29-1 and TRBJ2-3; 9 bases agree with TRBD2. The J segment lost 2 bases and the V segment lost 3 bases, leaving 6 bases of the junction unmatched. This CDR3 spans 15 amino acids. Germline V gene lookup returns CDR1 SQVTM and CDR2 ANQGSEA. The CDR3 bases are TGCAGCGTTGACTTGCGGGGGGGGAACACAGATACGCAGTATTTT. Residues: CSVDLRGGNTDTQYF.

J is TRBJ1-4 and V is TRBV15; D gene ambiguous. This CDR3 is built from 16 residues. Germline assignment: CDR1 LNHNV and CDR2 YYDKDF (reference sequence). V gave up 0 bases and J gave up 7 bases, with 15 bases separating them. The CDR3 bases are TGTGCCACCAGCAGAGATCTAATCAGGAGTGGTGAAAAACTGTTTTTT. Translation gives CATSRDLIRSGEKLFF.

The rearrangement joins TRBV30 to TRBJ2-7; 7 bases are a match to TRBD1. The ends lost 0 bases at V and 3 bases at J; junction bases unmatched: 5. The CDR3 contains 14 residues. Germline V gives CDR1 GTSNPN, CDR2 SVGIG (reference sequence). The chain's CDR3 is CAWSVGTVRYEQYF. DNA for the CDR3: TGTGCCTGGAGTGTGGGGACAGTTCGCTACGAGCAGTACTTC.

The rearrangement links TRBV30 to TRBJ1-4; 8 positions match TRBD1. V shed 0 bases, J shed 8 bases, and the junction held 5 bases outside the gene matches. This CDR3 is built from 14 residues. Germline loops: CDR1 GTSNPN, CDR2 SVGIG (reference sequence). The CDR3 bases are TGTGCCTGGAGTGTATGGACAGGGCAAGAAAAACTGTTTTTT. It codes for CAWSVWTGQEKLFF.

The genes are TRBV29-1 and TRBJ1-3; no firm D call. The CDR3 extends over 13 amino acids. Trimming removed 5 bases at V and 0 bases at J, with 8 bases between. In germline, CDR1 is SQVTM, CDR2 ANQGSEA. The CDR3 sequence is CSVLAYSGNTIYF. For the CDR3, the DNA is TGCAGCGTTCTCGCTTACTCTGGAAACACCATATATTTT. Combining the CDR3 with reference TRBV29-1 and TRBJ1-3 gives the whole variable domain SAVISQKPSRDICQRGTSLTIQCQVDSQVTMMFWYRQQPGQSLTLIATANQGSEATYESGFVIDKFPISRPNLTFSTLTVSNMSPEDSSIYLCSVLAYSGNTIYFGEGSWLTVV.

The genes are TRBV10-3 and TRBJ2-1; D is uncertain. Germline V CDR1 and CDR2: ENHRY, SYGVKD. The CDR3 consists of 11 residues. V was clipped by 2 bases and J by 7 bases, with 3 bases between them. The CDR3 DNA reads TGTGCCATCAGTGAGGGAAATGAGCAGTTCTTC. It translates to CAISEGNEQFF.

Points on this clone: Other DNA sequences of this sample code for an identical CDR3. The chain uses TRBV5-1 and TRBJ2-7, with TRBD1 identical over 7 bases. After removal of 4 bases from V and 2 bases from J, the junction contained 3 bases not matched to a gene. CDR1 is SGHRS and CDR2 is YFSETQ in the germline V gene. The CDR3 is made up of 13 amino acids. CDR3 coding DNA: TGCGCCAGCAGCCCGCAGGGGGCCTACGAGCAGTACTTC. The encoded protein is CASSPQGAYEQYF.

The chain couples TRBV29-1 to TRBJ2-1; TRBD2 matches at 10 bases. V was clipped by 3 bases and J by 3 bases; unmatched bases: 2. The CDR3 has 14 amino acids. Germline V gene sequence: CDR1 SQVTM, CDR2 ANQGSEA. The CDR3 loop is CSVDPSGSYNEQFF. DNA of the CDR3: TGCAGCGTTGACCCTAGCGGGAGCTACAATGAGCAGTTCTTC.

This clone has a handful of counts. The chain recombines TRBV29-1 with TRBJ2-1; 11 bases match TRBD2. The germline V gene has CDR1 SQVTM and CDR2 ANQGSEA. CDR3 size: 16 residues. With V trimmed by 1 base and J by 5 bases, 7 bases remained unmatched. CDR3 protein: CSVEARLAGSHNEQFF. In DNA, the CDR3 is TGCAGCGTTGAAGCGAGACTAGCGGGGAGCCACAATGAGCAGTTCTTC.

The gene calls are TRBV29-1 and TRBJ2-7; D is possibly TRBD1 (6 bases). The CDR3 covers 13 residues. Trimming stripped 7 bases from V and 2 bases from J, with 15 bases between. Germline loops: CDR1 SQVTM, CDR2 ANQGSEA. The CDR3 region has the DNA TGCAGCGCCGGGGCAGGGGTTACCTACGAGCAGTACTTC. Translated: CSAGAGVTYEQYF.

This rearrangement joins TRBV10-3 to TRBJ1-6, with D perhaps matching TRBD1 (5 bases). This CDR3 has 14 residues. The germline CDR1 and CDR2 sequences are ENHRY and SYGVKD. Deletions cut 3 bases from V and 14 bases from J, with 17 bases between. The CDR3 loop reads CAISEPGGDETLHF. The CDR3 region has the DNA TGTGCCATCAGTGAACCGGGAGGGGACGAGACCCTCCACTTT.

This sequence joins TRBV5-1 and TRBJ2-5; 8 bases align to TRBD2. Trimming cost V 0 bases and J 2 bases; bases outside gene matches: 6. CDR3 length equals 16 residues. Germline assignment: CDR1 SGHRS and CDR2 YFSETQ. The CDR3 protein is CASSLEAGGLQETQYF. The CDR3 nucleotides read TGCGCCAGCAGCTTGGAGGCGGGGGGATTACAAGAGACCCAGTACTTC.

This clone was detected only a few times. The chain combines TRBV5-1 with TRBJ2-2, with no clear D. Deletions cut 2 bases from V and 7 bases from J, with 9 bases between. CDR1 and CDR2 from the germline V gene are SGHRS and YFSETQ. There are 13 residues in the CDR3. The CDR3 sequence: CASSFSVGGELFF. The CDR3 coding sequence is TGCGCCAGCAGCTTTTCTGTGGGCGGGGAGCTGTTTTTT.

V usage is TRBV30 and J usage is TRBJ1-2; D may be TRBD1 (5 bases). Germline CDR1 is GTSNPN and CDR2 is SVGIG (reference sequence). CDR3 length: 13 residues. The ends were cut back, 7 bases at V and 6 bases at J, with 18 bases in the middle. The CDR3: CASQMGGTNGYTF. CDR3 sequence (DNA): TGTGCCTCCCAAATGGGGGGAACGAATGGCTACACCTTC.

This chain joins TRBV7-3 and TRBJ1-3, with 10 bases fitting TRBD1. CDR3 size: 16 residues. CDR1 is SGHTA, CDR2 FQGTGA, per germline. Losses at the gene ends were 5 bases for V and 0 bases for J; bases not matched to a gene: 4. The CDR3 DNA reads TGTGCCAGCAGCGCTGGACAGGGGGTCTCTGGAAACACCATATATTTT. Encoded protein: CASSAGQGVSGNTIYF.

The V call is TRBV30, the J call TRBJ2-1, with TRBD2 identical over 9 bases. V lost 1 base to trimming and J lost 5 bases; unmatched junction nucleotides: 6. There are 15 residues in the CDR3. Germline CDR1 reads GTSNPN; CDR2 reads SVGIG (reference sequence). Here the CDR3 DNA reads TGTGCCTGGAGTGGATTAGCGGGGGCTGACAATGAGCAGTTCTTC. Its translation: CAWSGLAGADNEQFF.

The chain is built from TRBV29-1 and TRBJ1-1, with 7 bases fitting TRBD1. The V gene's germline CDR1 is SQVTM and CDR2 ANQGSEA. Germline trimming cut 5 bases from V and 3 bases from J; bases unmatched to any gene: 9. This CDR3 is 14 amino acids long. This CDR3 is CSVLNPGQYTEAFF. The DNA for the CDR3 is TGCAGCGTTCTCAACCCGGGACAGTACACTGAAGCTTTCTTT.

This sequence joins TRBV4-1 and TRBJ2-4, with D perhaps TRBD2 (5 bases). From germline, CDR1 is MGHRA and CDR2 YSYEKL. Trimming removed 2 bases at V and 5 bases at J, with 13 bases between. The CDR3 runs 15 residues. CDR3 nucleotide sequence: TGCGCCAGCAGCCAATCCCCGGAGGCCCAAAACATTCAGTACTTC. Translating gives CASSQSPEAQNIQYF.

A remark on this clone: Other DNA sequences in the sample encode the same CDR3. CDR3 coding DNA: TGTGCCTGGAGTGTACGGGGAAATCAGCCCCAGCATTTT. It translates to CAWSVRGNQPQHF. This chain uses TRBV30 with TRBJ1-5; D not certain. This CDR3 has 13 amino acids. Germline lookup yields CDR1 GTSNPN and CDR2 SVGIG (reference sequence). Trimming shortened V by 0 bases and J by 4 bases, and 7 bases separated the two germline ends.

This chain links TRBV4-1 with TRBJ1-2; D remains unclear. Germline V CDR1 and CDR2: MGHRA, YSYEKL. V was shortened by 1 base and J by 8 bases, with 11 bases between the two germline ends. The CDR3 covers 13 residues. The CDR3 bases are TGCGCCAGCAGCCAAGGTGGGGAAAGCGGCTACACCTTC. Its translation is CASSQGGESGYTF.

The chain uses TRBV6-6 and TRBJ2-3, with D unclear. V dropped 4 bases and J dropped 4 bases, with 6 bases sitting between them. This CDR3 is built from 12 residues. Germline CDR1 is MNHNY and CDR2 is SVGAGI (reference sequence). This CDR3 is CASSWDPDTQYF. The CDR3 bases are TGTGCCAGCAGTTGGGATCCAGATACGCAGTATTTT.

This clone was seen a few times. The gene calls are TRBV30 and TRBJ1-1; no reliable D call. Germline CDR1 reads GTSNPN; CDR2 reads SVGIG (reference sequence). This CDR3 has 14 amino acids. V lost 2 bases to trimming and J lost 1 base, with 11 bases between them. CDR3 sequence reads: CAWSQGKENTEAFF. The CDR3 nucleotides are TGTGCCTGGAGTCAAGGGAAAGAGAACACTGAAGCTTTCTTT.

The CDR3 is CSVEAPGRISYNEQFF. The CDR3 DNA reads as TGCAGCGTTGAAGCCCCGGGACGCATCTCCTACAATGAGCAGTTCTTC. The chain links TRBV29-1 to TRBJ2-1; perhaps D is TRBD1 or TRBD2 (5 bases each). Germline loops: CDR1 SQVTM, CDR2 ANQGSEA. This CDR3 comprises 16 residues. Trimming pared 1 base from V and 0 bases from J, leaving 13 bases between.

The chain is built from TRBV9 and TRBJ2-6; D is undetermined. Germline-derived CDR1 and CDR2 are SGDLS and YYNGEE. This CDR3 is 18 amino acids long. The V and J ends lost 1 base and 0 bases respectively, with 14 bases between them. CDR3 sequence reads: CASSVSAVRGSGANVLTF. The CDR3 DNA reads as TGTGCCAGCAGCGTAAGCGCGGTGAGAGGCTCTGGGGCCAACGTCCTGACTTTC.

The chain employs TRBV29-1 and TRBJ1-1; D ambiguous. CDR1 and CDR2 from the germline V gene are SQVTM and ANQGSEA. V was pared by 6 bases and J by 3 bases, with 11 bases between. The CDR3 has 12 residues. The CDR3 DNA is TGCAGCGTACTCTTGGGCCACACTGAAGCTTTCTTT. It encodes CSVLLGHTEAFF.

This clone is judged medium-sized. V usage is TRBV7-2 and J usage is TRBJ2-1, with D possibly TRBD2 on 5 matching bases. The CDR3 contains 15 residues. Trimming shortened V by 1 base and J by 14 bases, and 21 bases separated the two germline ends. Germline assignment: CDR1 SGHTA and CDR2 FQGNSA. Here the CDR3 reads CASSLVHQAGQTEFF. CDR3 sequence (DNA): TGTGCCAGCAGCTTAGTCCACCAGGCGGGCCAGACGGAGTTCTTC.

The chain has TRBV11-1 and TRBJ1-2; no firm D call. CDR1 SGHAT and CDR2 FQDESV come from the germline V gene (reference sequence). V was clipped by 2 bases and J by 4 bases, with 8 bases between them. The CDR3 runs to 13 residues. The CDR3 DNA follows: TGTGCCAGCAGCTTATCGGCAGTCTATGGCTACACCTTC. Translation: CASSLSAVYGYTF.

This clone is a singleton in its sample. The chain joins TRBV2 to TRBJ2-2, with D uncertain. Per the germline V gene, CDR1 is SNHLY and CDR2 is FYNNEI. The CDR3 length is 14 residues. Trimming left V 6 bases short and J 3 bases short, with 11 bases between. The CDR3 nucleotides read TGTGCCAGCAGCGCCCGGACGGACACCGGGGAGCTGTTTTTT. Its translation: CASSARTDTGELFF.